The entry below gives a single TCR beta chain sequence along with its context. Stated treatment: oral pan-JAK inhibitor, 5-10 mg twice daily. These data belong to a study of CD8+ T cells in alopecia areata. Extracted from the samples, RNA was reverse transcribed into cDNA to serve as the sequencing template. Sequenced by immunoSEQ multiplex PCR; TCRdb stores in-frame clones only, minus some. The top ten clones hold roughly 2.6% of a sample with roughly 230,000 clones, around two fifths of them seen once. Sequenced here: CD4+ T cells sorted from blood, sampled between weeks 36 and 40, from a patient treated with tofacitinib. This TCR derives from a human donor with alopecia areata.

The CDR3 loop reads CATEGNTEAFF. The CDR3 DNA reads TGTGCTACCGAGGGGAACACTGAAGCTTTCTTT. This sequence joins TRBV30 and TRBJ1-1; the D is unclear. The V gene's germline CDR1 is GTSNPN and CDR2 SVGIG (reference sequence). The CDR3 has 11 amino acids. The variable domain in full, completed from reference TRBV30 and TRBJ1-1, reads SQTIHQWPATLVQPVGSPLSLECTVEGTSNPNLYWYRQAAGRGLQLLFYSVGIGQISSEVPQNLSASRPQDRQFILSSKKLLLSDSGFYLCATEGNTEAFFGQGTRLTVV.